These 13 T cell receptor beta chains were all obtained from the same sample, sequenced in a study of CXCR3-negative and CXCR3-positive naive CD8 T cells. These TCRs' antigens remain unknown. Study-wide results and limits: CXCR3-expressing naive cells carried TRB CDR3s more hydrophobic than those of CXCR3-negative naive cells.

With UMI labels, 5' RACE was used to prepare the TRB cDNA libraries. TCRdb reprocessed the 5' RACE reads, keeping one entry per CDR3 protein, no DNA. This sample's clone table lists some 140,000 distinct CDR3 sequences. Specimen: naive CXCR3+ CD8+ T cells from blood. The subset denotes: CD45RO-CCR7+CD27+CD95- naive CD8+ T cells expressing CXCR3 (TNR3+). The origin of the receptors is a human donor in good health. Some clones in this sample may be carry-over from other donors' samples.

The chain couples TRBV28 to TRBJ2-7. Germline assignment: CDR1 MDHEN and CDR2 SYDVKM. CDR3 length equals 14 residues. CDR3 residues: CASSFAFAQIEQYF.

J is TRBJ2-7 and V is TRBV5-1; the TCRdb D gene call, TRBD1, has no DNA to confirm it. Germline values: CDR1 SGHRS, CDR2 YFSETQ. This CDR3 comprises 13 residues. The CDR3 region is CASSFGTNYEQYF.

The CDR3 sequence is CSVAGLAGPRTDTQYF. The chain uses TRBV29-1 and TRBJ2-3; TCRdb's D call of TRBD2 is untestable without DNA. CDR3 length: 16 residues. Germline V gene lookup returns CDR1 SQVTM and CDR2 ANQGSEA.

The chain is built from TRBV20-1 and TRBJ2-1; TCRdb designates TRBD2, a call that cannot be tested without DNA. Germline values: CDR1 DFQATT, CDR2 SNEGSKA (reference sequence). The CDR3 covers 17 residues. The CDR3 is CSAGGLAGVSSYNEQFF.

The chain recombines TRBV4-1 with TRBJ2-3. The CDR3 is 12 amino acids. Germline V gene sequence: CDR1 MGHRA, CDR2 YSYEKL. CDR3 sequence reads: CASSQDTDTQYF.

This chain joins TRBV9 and TRBJ1-1. CDR3 length equals 15 residues. The germline CDR1 and CDR2 sequences are SGDLS and YYNGEE. The CDR3 here is CASSPGTSAGTEAFF.

The gene calls are TRBV20-1 and TRBJ2-7; TCRdb designates TRBD1, a call that cannot be tested without DNA. Germline V gene lookup returns CDR1 DFQATT and CDR2 SNEGSKA (reference sequence). This CDR3 has 14 amino acids. The CDR3 reads CSAAGTGEVNEQYF.

The chain has TRBV7-9 and TRBJ1-4. The germline V gene has CDR1 SEHNR and CDR2 FQNEAQ (reference sequence). This CDR3 is 15 amino acids long. The CDR3 here is CASRGLGATNEKLFF.

The rearrangement links TRBV7-3 to TRBJ1-1; TCRdb names TRBD1, which stays unverified in the absence of DNA. The CDR3 covers 15 residues. Germline CDR1 SGHTA, CDR2 FQGTGA. CDR3 sequence: CASSPTGARNTEAFF.

This sequence joins TRBV11-2 and TRBJ2-7; checking the TCRdb D call of TRBD1 is not possible without DNA. The germline gives CDR1 SGHAT, CDR2 FQNNGV. The CDR3 has 13 residues. This CDR3 reads CASRGGDSYEQYF.

The gene calls are TRBV7-8 and TRBJ2-1; TCRdb's assignment of TRBD2 cannot be checked, as there is no DNA. CDR1 and CDR2 from the germline V gene are SGHVS and FQNEAQ. CDR3 length: 16 amino acids. The CDR3 here is CASSLRSGGGDNEQFF.

V gene TRBV7-8 combines with J gene TRBJ2-2. This CDR3 region has 13 residues. Germline-derived CDR1 and CDR2 are SGHVS and FQNEAQ. The CDR3 spells CASSLVGLGELFF.

This sequence joins TRBV28 and TRBJ2-1; TCRdb indicates TRBD1, and absent DNA this call remains unverified. Germline V lookup: CDR1 MDHEN, CDR2 SYDVKM. The CDR3 consists of 16 residues. CDR3 sequence: CASVNLGDSVYNEQFF.